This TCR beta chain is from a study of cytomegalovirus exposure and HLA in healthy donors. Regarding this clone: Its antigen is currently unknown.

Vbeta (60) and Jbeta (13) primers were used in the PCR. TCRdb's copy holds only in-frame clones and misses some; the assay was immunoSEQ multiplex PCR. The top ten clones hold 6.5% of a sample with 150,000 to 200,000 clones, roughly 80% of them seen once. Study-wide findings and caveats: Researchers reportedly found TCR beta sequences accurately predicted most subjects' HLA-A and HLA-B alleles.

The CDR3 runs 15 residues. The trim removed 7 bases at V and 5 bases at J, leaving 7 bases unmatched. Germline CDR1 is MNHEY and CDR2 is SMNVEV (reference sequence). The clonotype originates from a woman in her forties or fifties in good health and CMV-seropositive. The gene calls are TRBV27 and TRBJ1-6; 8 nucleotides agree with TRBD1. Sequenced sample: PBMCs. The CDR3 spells CASTLGQGDNSPLHF. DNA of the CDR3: TGTGCCAGCACATTAGGACAGGGAGATAATTCACCCCTCCACTTT.